This T cell receptor delta chain was recovered during a study of γδ T cells in repeated Plasmodium falciparum infection. Study in general: Each infection was followed by sampling at 21 days, plus baseline and some pre-infection draws.

The CDR3 runs to 18 residues. The germline V gene encodes CDR1 GEAIGNYY and CDR2 EKD. V lost 4 bases and J lost 4; bases outside the gene matches: 20. General study results and limits: Compared with Australian children, Malian Vdelta2-negative repertoires seemed more clonal, less diverse, less shared. Donors in Mali lived in a small rural village, largely one ethnic group.

TCRdb re-processed the multiplex PCR reads via CATT. The sample holds 75,000 to 95,000 delta-chain clones, roughly 0.9% seen once. Vgamma9/Vdelta2+ and Vdelta2-negative gammadelta T cells were flow-sorted from PBMC for bulk sequencing. Concerning this clone itself: As yet, its antigen is unknown. TCRdb's entry gives the protein of a much larger clone, which mismatches this DNA's translation at residue 5, likely from a read error; the protein reported here is translated from the DNA. This sample includes further DNA sequences coding for the same CDR3.

This receptor was identified in a pool of human donors (malaria-infected and uninfected, not separated). The chain uses TRDV2 and TRDJ1; 7 nucleotides agree with TRDD3. The J gene, missing from TCRdb, was assigned here through DNA to germline matching. Sequenced sample: gamma-delta T cells from blood. The CDR3 DNA sequence: TGTGCCTGTGAAGCCCTTGGGGGAGCTAAGAGCAGAGGCGATAAACTCATCTTT. Translated, it gives CACEALGGAKSRGDKLIF.